A selection of T cell receptor beta chains follows, all from one sample in a study of response to subunit inactivated influenza vaccine. One entry per CDR3 protein, called by TCRdb with MiXCR from the RT-PCR reads. The repertoire holds approximately 500,000 distinct CDR3 sequences, over 10% seen once, with under 15% in the top ten. Specimen: PBMCs from blood, collected more than 35 days after vaccination. The receptors here all came from a man aged 45-60 years who received an inactivated influenza vaccine. Both conserved end residues are part of each CDR3. Each record gives: V gene, J gene, CDR3 protein.

>TRBV12-3/TRBV12-4|TRBJ2-7
CASGFRGGDEQYF
>TRBV29-1|TRBJ2-1
CSVEVWATGYNEQFF
>TRBV11-1|TRBJ2-3
CASSLRLAGGPGDTDTQYF
>TRBV7-3|TRBJ2-1
CASSLRQSRGEQFF
>TRBV12-3/TRBV12-4|TRBJ2-3
CASSLGSGGDTQYF
>TRBV5-5|TRBJ2-3
CASSETAGGPLDTQYF
>TRBV12-3/TRBV12-4|TRBJ2-5
CASSPRGRWETQYF
>TRBV4-1|TRBJ2-7
CASSQGRLAGGQTYEQYF
>TRBV11-2|TRBJ2-7
CASSLWNRDYEQYF
>TRBV10-3|TRBJ2-7
CAISEASTVGTYEQYF
>TRBV12-3/TRBV12-4|TRBJ2-6
CASSGTGGNVLTF
>TRBV7-2|TRBJ1-1
CASSLLGIPTEAFF
>TRBV9|TRBJ2-4
CASATGGTGKNIQYF
>TRBV30|TRBJ2-1
CAWRASGRSYNEQFF
>TRBV4-1|TRBJ2-5
CASSALAGGGETQYF
>TRBV29-1|TRBJ2-3
CSVYTDTQYF
>TRBV2|TRBJ2-1
CASRFPGTRLNEQFF